This T cell receptor beta chain comes out of a study of cytomegalovirus exposure and HLA in healthy donors. The method was immunoSEQ multiplex PCR; TCRdb's version includes in-frame clones alone and lacks a portion of them. The table lists over 200,000 clones, 88% of them singletons, with about 2.7% in the top ten. This CDR3 has 13 residues. V shed 2 bases and J 5 bases; nucleotides not matched to a gene: 2. Germline loops: CDR1 KGHSH, CDR2 LQKENI. Of note for this clone: What it binds is not known.

Study-wide points: The investigators catalogued 164 TCR beta chains as cytomegalovirus-associated. The TCR clusters that emerged in the first cohort tended, a later analysis found, to co-occur in the 120 or so validation repertoires.

The specimen sequenced was PBMCs. The chain employs TRBV18 and TRBJ2-5; 7 bases fit TRBD2. The origin of this receptor is a woman aged 18-29 years in good health and CMV-seronegative. CDR3 bases: TGTGCCAGCTCACCAGGGGGGGACGAGACCCAGTACTTC. The encoded protein is CASSPGGDETQYF.